The rows below give T cell receptor beta chains drawn from one sample of a study of blood T cell repertoires in COVID-19. The assay was immunoSEQ multiplex PCR, and TCRdb's table has in-frame clones only and misses some. The profile shows under 200,000 clones, about four fifths of them singletons. What was sequenced was peripheral blood. Every receptor here comes from a woman in her thirties or forties with acute or convalescent COVID-19. The CDR3 runs from the conserved cysteine through the conserved F or W. Fields, in order: J gene, V gene, D gene, clone size, CDR3 length, CDR3 protein, CDR3 DNA. D genes are given only for firm matches. Clone size, where shown, is once, few, many, or a class for clones that have expanded.

J gene: TRBJ1-5
V gene: TRBV28
D gene: TRBD1
clone size: few
CDR3 length: 15
CDR3 protein: CASRPGGKGNQPQHF
CDR3 DNA: TGTGCCAGCCGACCAGGGGGAAAGGGCAATCAGCCCCAGCATTTT

J gene: TRBJ2-4
V gene: TRBV4-2
D gene: NA
clone size: NA
CDR3 length: 17
CDR3 protein: CASSQDQGQRGPNIQYF
CDR3 DNA: TGTGCCAGCAGCCAAGATCAGGGACAGCGGGGGCCGAACATTCAGTACTTC

J gene: TRBJ2-7
V gene: TRBV7-8
D gene: TRBD2
clone size: NA
CDR3 length: 17
CDR3 protein: CASSLGGGSSGPYEQYF
CDR3 DNA: TGTGCCAGCAGCTTGGGAGGGGGGTCTAGCGGGCCATACGAGCAGTACTTC

J gene: TRBJ2-3
V gene: TRBV6-1
D gene: NA
clone size: once
CDR3 length: 15
CDR3 protein: CASSELASGTDTQYF
CDR3 DNA: TGTGCCAGCAGTGAACTAGCGAGCGGCACAGATACGCAGTATTTT

J gene: TRBJ1-5
V gene: TRBV5-4
D gene: NA
clone size: NA
CDR3 length: 12
CDR3 protein: CASSLDSQPQHF
CDR3 DNA: TGTGCCAGCAGCTTGGACAGTCAGCCCCAGCATTTT

J gene: TRBJ2-3
V gene: TRBV4-2
D gene: TRBD2
clone size: NA
CDR3 length: 21
CDR3 protein: CASSQARTSGGPTSSTDTQYF
CDR3 DNA: TGTGCCAGCAGCCAAGCGAGGACTAGCGGGGGGCCGACTTCTTCCACAGATACGCAGTATTTT

J gene: TRBJ2-5
V gene: TRBV4-2
D gene: TRBD2
clone size: NA
CDR3 length: 19
CDR3 protein: CASSQVGSSSGGRGETQYF
CDR3 DNA: TGTGCCAGCAGCCAAGTCGGGTCTTCGAGCGGGGGGAGGGGAGAGACCCAGTACTTC

J gene: TRBJ2-1
V gene: TRBV9
D gene: TRBD1
clone size: NA
CDR3 length: 12
CDR3 protein: CASSVTGVEQFF
CDR3 DNA: TGTGCCAGCAGCGTTACAGGGGTTGAGCAGTTCTTC

J gene: TRBJ2-7
V gene: TRBV6-1
D gene: TRBD1
clone size: NA
CDR3 length: 14
CDR3 protein: CASTLGTASYEQYF
CDR3 DNA: TGTGCCAGCACCCTAGGGACAGCTTCCTACGAGCAGTACTTC

J gene: TRBJ2-1
V gene: TRBV12-5
D gene: TRBD2
clone size: NA
CDR3 length: 16
CDR3 protein: CASGLVLGGGAKQQFF
CDR3 DNA: TGTGCTAGTGGTTTGGTATTGGGCGGGGGGGCGAAGCAGCAGTTCTTC

J gene: TRBJ2-6
V gene: TRBV6-4
D gene: NA
clone size: NA
CDR3 length: 15
CDR3 protein: CASSDLAGGANVLTF
CDR3 DNA: TGTGCCAGCAGTGATCTGGCGGGGGGGGCCAACGTCCTGACTTTC

J gene: TRBJ2-2
V gene: TRBV11-3
D gene: NA
clone size: NA
CDR3 length: 13
CDR3 protein: CASSPRGSGELFF
CDR3 DNA: TGTGCCAGCAGCCCGAGAGGCTCCGGGGAGCTGTTTTTT

J gene: TRBJ1-3
V gene: TRBV6-5
D gene: NA
clone size: NA
CDR3 length: 14
CDR3 protein: CASTSGGVGHTIYF
CDR3 DNA: TGTGCCAGCACCTCGGGGGGGGTCGGGCACACCATATATTTT

J gene: TRBJ1-5
V gene: TRBV7-2
D gene: NA
clone size: NA
CDR3 length: 13
CDR3 protein: CASSLEPRQPQHF
CDR3 DNA: TGTGCCAGCAGCCTAGAGCCTCGTCAGCCCCAGCATTTT

J gene: TRBJ2-2
V gene: TRBV5-4
D gene: TRBD1
clone size: NA
CDR3 length: 16
CDR3 protein: CASSPGQGAWTGELFF
CDR3 DNA: TGTGCCAGCAGCCCCGGACAGGGGGCTTGGACCGGGGAGCTGTTTTTT

J gene: TRBJ2-3
V gene: TRBV6-6
D gene: NA
clone size: NA
CDR3 length: 14
CDR3 protein: CASRRTTKLDTQYF
CDR3 DNA: TGTGCCAGCAGAAGGACTACTAAATTAGATACGCAGTATTTT

J gene: TRBJ2-2
V gene: TRBV7-2
D gene: TRBD2
clone size: NA
CDR3 length: 16
CDR3 protein: CASRPPGTSFSGELFF
CDR3 DNA: TGTGCCAGCAGACCACCCGGGACTAGCTTTTCCGGGGAGCTGTTTTTT

J gene: TRBJ2-3
V gene: TRBV7-7
D gene: TRBD2
clone size: NA
CDR3 length: 15
CDR3 protein: CASSRSGGDTDTQYF
CDR3 DNA: TGTGCTAGCAGCCGTAGCGGGGGGGATACAGATACGCAGTATTTT

J gene: TRBJ1-1
V gene: TRBV19
D gene: NA
clone size: few
CDR3 length: 15
CDR3 protein: CASSDNRAMGTEAFF
CDR3 DNA: TGTGCCAGTAGTGACAACAGGGCAATGGGAACTGAAGCTTTCTTT

J gene: TRBJ1-1
V gene: TRBV7-2
D gene: TRBD1
clone size: NA
CDR3 length: 16
CDR3 protein: CASGGGGQGWGTEAFF
CDR3 DNA: TGTGCCTCCGGAGGGGGGGGACAGGGGTGGGGCACTGAAGCTTTCTTT

J gene: TRBJ1-1
V gene: TRBV27
D gene: NA
clone size: NA
CDR3 length: 16
CDR3 protein: CASSLMGAGRRTEAFF
CDR3 DNA: TGTGCCAGCAGTTTAATGGGGGCTGGAAGGAGGACTGAAGCTTTCTTT

J gene: TRBJ1-4
V gene: TRBV7-9
D gene: NA
clone size: NA
CDR3 length: 15
CDR3 protein: CASSLVSGGGEKLFF
CDR3 DNA: TGTGCCAGCAGCTTAGTCTCGGGTGGCGGGGAGAAACTGTTTTTT

J gene: TRBJ2-1
V gene: TRBV5-1
D gene: TRBD2
clone size: NA
CDR3 length: 16
CDR3 protein: CASSPGLAGGYNEQFF
CDR3 DNA: TGCGCCAGCAGCCCCGGACTAGCGGGGGGGTACAATGAGCAGTTCTTC

J gene: TRBJ1-6
V gene: TRBV25-1
D gene: NA
clone size: NA
CDR3 length: 13
CDR3 protein: CASSADSDSPLHF
CDR3 DNA: TGTGCCAGCAGTGCGGACAGCGATTCACCCCTCCACTTT

J gene: TRBJ2-5
V gene: TRBV27
D gene: NA
clone size: NA
CDR3 length: 14
CDR3 protein: CASSLSSGWETQYF
CDR3 DNA: TGTGCCAGCAGTTTATCTTCCGGGTGGGAGACCCAGTACTTC

J gene: TRBJ1-3
V gene: TRBV7-2
D gene: NA
clone size: NA
CDR3 length: 15
CDR3 protein: CASSLVRQIGNTIYF
CDR3 DNA: TGTGCCAGCAGCTTAGTACGACAGATTGGGAACACCATATATTTT

J gene: TRBJ1-6
V gene: TRBV5-1
D gene: TRBD1
clone size: NA
CDR3 length: 13
CDR3 protein: CASSRDSNSPLHF
CDR3 DNA: TGCGCCAGCAGTAGGGACAGTAATTCACCCCTCCACTTT

J gene: TRBJ1-6
V gene: TRBV15
D gene: NA
clone size: NA
CDR3 length: 12
CDR3 protein: CATSKRGSPLHF
CDR3 DNA: TGTGCCACCAGCAAAAGGGGCTCACCCCTCCACTTT

J gene: TRBJ2-1
V gene: TRBV30
D gene: NA
clone size: NA
CDR3 length: 11
CDR3 protein: CAWRDGTGVFF
CDR3 DNA: TGTGCCTGGAGAGACGGGACTGGAGTGTTCTTC

J gene: TRBJ1-1
V gene: TRBV19
D gene: NA
clone size: NA
CDR3 length: 14
CDR3 protein: CASAGVGGSTEAFF
CDR3 DNA: TGTGCCAGCGCGGGGGTCGGCGGGTCAACTGAAGCTTTCTTT

J gene: TRBJ1-1
V gene: TRBV28
D gene: NA
clone size: NA
CDR3 length: 14
CDR3 protein: CASSYRGMNTEAFF
CDR3 DNA: TGTGCCAGCAGTTATCGGGGTATGAACACTGAAGCTTTCTTT

J gene: TRBJ1-6
V gene: TRBV21-1
D gene: NA
clone size: NA
CDR3 length: 16
CDR3 protein: CASSSLGQGVNSPLHF
CDR3 DNA: TGTGCCAGCAGCAGCCTGGGACAGGGGGTTAATTCACCCCTCCACTTT

J gene: TRBJ2-5
V gene: TRBV2
D gene: NA
clone size: NA
CDR3 length: 11
CDR3 protein: CASSARATQYF
CDR3 DNA: TGTGCCAGCAGTGCGAGGGCGACCCAGTACTTC

J gene: TRBJ2-2
V gene: TRBV28
D gene: TRBD2
clone size: NA
CDR3 length: 14
CDR3 protein: CASSPTRGGGELFF
CDR3 DNA: TGTGCCAGCAGCCCCACCCGCGGGGGAGGGGAGCTGTTTTTT

J gene: TRBJ2-5
V gene: TRBV24-1
D gene: TRBD2
clone size: NA
CDR3 length: 14
CDR3 protein: CATGPSGVGETQYF
CDR3 DNA: TGTGCCACCGGTCCTAGCGGGGTGGGGGAGACCCAGTACTTC

J gene: TRBJ2-7
V gene: TRBV28
D gene: NA
clone size: NA
CDR3 length: 13
CDR3 protein: CASRGGGLGEQYF
CDR3 DNA: TGTGCCAGCCGAGGGGGGGGGCTGGGGGAGCAGTACTTC

J gene: TRBJ2-7
V gene: TRBV30
D gene: TRBD2
clone size: NA
CDR3 length: 16
CDR3 protein: CAWRRLAGVGRWEQYF
CDR3 DNA: TGTGCCTGGAGGAGACTAGCGGGAGTGGGTCGGTGGGAGCAGTACTTC

J gene: TRBJ1-2
V gene: TRBV18
D gene: NA
clone size: NA
CDR3 length: 19
CDR3 protein: CASSPRAGRGVDRGYGYTF
CDR3 DNA: TGTGCCAGCTCACCACGGGCTGGCAGGGGAGTGGATCGTGGCTATGGCTACACCTTC

J gene: TRBJ2-6
V gene: TRBV7-9
D gene: NA
clone size: NA
CDR3 length: 19
CDR3 protein: CASSLVQGIGLSGANVLTF
CDR3 DNA: TGTGCCAGCAGCTTAGTTCAGGGTATAGGGCTCTCTGGGGCCAACGTCCTGACTTTC

J gene: TRBJ2-2
V gene: TRBV4-2
D gene: NA
clone size: NA
CDR3 length: 14
CDR3 protein: CASSQGSDTGELFF
CDR3 DNA: TGTGCCAGCAGCCAAGGGTCGGACACCGGGGAGCTGTTTTTT

J gene: TRBJ2-1
V gene: TRBV29-1
D gene: TRBD1
clone size: NA
CDR3 length: 13
CDR3 protein: CSVERDRINEQFF
CDR3 DNA: TGCAGCGTCGAAAGGGACAGGATAAATGAGCAGTTCTTC